This TCR beta chain was found in a study of shared clonotypes between healthy human individuals. About the research overall: Each donor's CD4 naive and CD4 memory cells filled three plates apiece, CD8 naive two, and CD8 memory one.

General study findings and limits: Between a handful of donors, naive CD4 clonotypes were shared at a level of approximately 5%. Clonotypes which were not shared had lower generation probabilities than clonotypes that all four donors shared.

Only in-frame clones appear in the TCRdb table, and some are missing; sequencing was by immunoSEQ multiplex PCR. Of about 2.1 million clones in the sample, 93% were seen once. Concerning this clone: Its antigen remains unknown.

Naive CD8 cells lacked CD45RO, underwent positive selection for CCR7 and left out terminally differentiated effector memory CD45RA+ cells. Adult donors, all healthy and HIV-negative, had no recent acute infections or vaccinations. CDR3 length: 15 amino acids. CDR1 and CDR2 (germline): SGHKS, YYEKEE (reference sequence). V lost 0 bases and J lost 8; bases outside the gene matches: 5. The sequence came from a man younger than 35 in good health. Some clones in this sample may be carry-over from other donors' samples. The rearrangement uses TRBV5-5 and TRBJ2-1; 10 bases map to TRBD1. The sample comprised naive CD8+ T cells from PBMCs. Here the CDR3 reads CASSLDGGTGDEQFF. CDR3 DNA: TGTGCCAGCAGCTTGGATGGAGGGACAGGGGATGAGCAGTTCTTC. Based on the CDR3 plus reference TRBV5-5 and TRBJ2-1, the full variable domain is DAGVTQSPTHLIKTRGQQVTLRCSPISGHKSVSWYQQVLGQGPQFIFQYYEKEERGRGNFPDRFSARQFPNYSSELNVNALLLGDSALYLCASSLDGGTGDEQFFGPGTRLTVL.